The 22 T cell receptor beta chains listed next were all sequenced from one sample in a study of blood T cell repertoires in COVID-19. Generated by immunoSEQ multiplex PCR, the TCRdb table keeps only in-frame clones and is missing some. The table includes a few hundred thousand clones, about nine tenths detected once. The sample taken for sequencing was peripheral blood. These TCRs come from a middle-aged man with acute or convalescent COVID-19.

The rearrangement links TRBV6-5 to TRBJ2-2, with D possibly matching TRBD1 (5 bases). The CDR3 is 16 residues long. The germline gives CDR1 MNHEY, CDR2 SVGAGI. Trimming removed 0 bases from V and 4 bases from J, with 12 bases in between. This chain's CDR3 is CASSYSSSGSTGELFF. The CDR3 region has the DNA TGTGCCAGCAGTTACTCATCCTCAGGGTCCACCGGGGAGCTGTTTTTT.

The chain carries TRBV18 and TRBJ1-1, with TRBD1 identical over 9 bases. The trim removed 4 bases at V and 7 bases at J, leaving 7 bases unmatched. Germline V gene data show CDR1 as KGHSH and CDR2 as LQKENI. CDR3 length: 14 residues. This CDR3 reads CASSRTGGQSEAFF. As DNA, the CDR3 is TGTGCCAGCTCACGCACAGGGGGCCAAAGTGAAGCTTTCTTT.

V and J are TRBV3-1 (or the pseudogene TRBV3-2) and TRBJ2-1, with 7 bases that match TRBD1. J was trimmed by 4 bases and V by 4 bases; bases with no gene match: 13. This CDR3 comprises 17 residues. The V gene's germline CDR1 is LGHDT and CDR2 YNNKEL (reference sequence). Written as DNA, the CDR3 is TGTGCCAGCAGCCCTATGCTCGGGACAGACACTTACAATGAGCAGTTCTTC. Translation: CASSPMLGTDTYNEQFF.

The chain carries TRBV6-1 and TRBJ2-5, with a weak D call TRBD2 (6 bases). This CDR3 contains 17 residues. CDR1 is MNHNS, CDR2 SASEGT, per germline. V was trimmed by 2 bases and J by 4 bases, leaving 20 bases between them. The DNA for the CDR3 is TGTGCCAGCAGTGAAATTCCCCATAGCGGCAGCACAGAGACCCAGTACTTC. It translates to CASSEIPHSGSTETQYF.

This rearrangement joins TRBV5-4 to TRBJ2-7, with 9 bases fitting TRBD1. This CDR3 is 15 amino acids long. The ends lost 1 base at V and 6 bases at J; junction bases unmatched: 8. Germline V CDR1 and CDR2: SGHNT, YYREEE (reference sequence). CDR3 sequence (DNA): TGTGCCAGCAGCTTGAGGGCACAGGGGGCCTCCGAGCAGTACTTC. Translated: CASSLRAQGASEQYF.

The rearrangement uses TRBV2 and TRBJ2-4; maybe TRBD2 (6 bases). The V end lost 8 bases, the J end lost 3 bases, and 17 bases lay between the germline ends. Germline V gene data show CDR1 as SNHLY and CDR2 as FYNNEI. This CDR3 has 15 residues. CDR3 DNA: TGTGCCAGCGGAATTGGGGGGATCGTCAAAAACATTCAGTACTTC. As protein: CASGIGGIVKNIQYF.

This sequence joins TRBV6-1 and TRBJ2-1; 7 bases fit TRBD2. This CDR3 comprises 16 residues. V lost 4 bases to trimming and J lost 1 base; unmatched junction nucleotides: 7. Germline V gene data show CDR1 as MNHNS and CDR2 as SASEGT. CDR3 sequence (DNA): TGTGCCAGCAGTGGGCAGACTAGCCGATCCTACAATGAGCAGTTCTTC. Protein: CASSGQTSRSYNEQFF.

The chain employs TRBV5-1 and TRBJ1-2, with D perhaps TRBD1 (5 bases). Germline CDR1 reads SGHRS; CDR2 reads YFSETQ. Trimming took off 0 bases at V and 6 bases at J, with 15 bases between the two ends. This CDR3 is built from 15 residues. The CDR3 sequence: CASSLAYGTADGYTF. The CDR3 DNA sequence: TGCGCCAGCAGCTTGGCGTACGGGACTGCCGATGGCTACACCTTC.

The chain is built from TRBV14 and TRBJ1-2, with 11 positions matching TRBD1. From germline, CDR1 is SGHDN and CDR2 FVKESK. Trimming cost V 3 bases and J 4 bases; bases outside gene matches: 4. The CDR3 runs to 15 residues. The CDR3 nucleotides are TGTGCCAGCAGCCATTGGACAGGGGGCGGCTATGGCTACACCTTC. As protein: CASSHWTGGGYGYTF.

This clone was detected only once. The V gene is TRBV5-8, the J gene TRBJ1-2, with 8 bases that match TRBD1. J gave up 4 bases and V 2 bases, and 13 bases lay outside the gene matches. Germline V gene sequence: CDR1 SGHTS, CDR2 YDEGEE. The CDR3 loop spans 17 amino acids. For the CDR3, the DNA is TGTGCCAGCAGCTTCCGGACAGGGTACGGCGGACTCTATGGCTACACCTTC. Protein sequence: CASSFRTGYGGLYGYTF.

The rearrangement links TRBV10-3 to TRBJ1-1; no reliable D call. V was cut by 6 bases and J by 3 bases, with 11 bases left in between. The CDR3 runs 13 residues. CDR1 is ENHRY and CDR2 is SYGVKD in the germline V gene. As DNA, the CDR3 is TGTGCCATCAGGATAGGTCGGGACACTGAAGCTTTCTTT. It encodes CAIRIGRDTEAFF.

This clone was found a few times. CDR3 nucleotides: TGTGCCAGCAGGGGTCGGGGATTTAGCACAGATACGCAGTATTTT. Protein product: CASRGRGFSTDTQYF. J is TRBJ2-3 and V is TRBV6-6; D is possibly TRBD2 (5 bases). CDR1 and CDR2 (germline): MNHNY, SVGAGI (reference sequence). Trimming removed 6 bases at V and 0 bases at J, with 13 bases between. There are 15 residues in the CDR3.

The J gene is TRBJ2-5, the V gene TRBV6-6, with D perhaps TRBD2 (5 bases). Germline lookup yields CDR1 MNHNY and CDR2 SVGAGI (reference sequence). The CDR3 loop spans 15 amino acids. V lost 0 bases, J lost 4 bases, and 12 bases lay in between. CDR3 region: CASSYSQKGVETQYF. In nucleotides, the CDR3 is TGTGCCAGCAGTTACTCGCAGAAGGGAGTAGAGACCCAGTACTTC.

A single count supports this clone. This CDR3 is CASSLDRGNTEAFF. CDR3 DNA sequence: TGTGCCAGCAGCTTGGACAGGGGTAACACTGAAGCTTTCTTT. The J gene is TRBJ1-1, the V gene TRBV7-3, with TRBD1 identical over 9 bases. The J segment lost 2 bases and the V segment lost 3 bases, leaving 1 base of the junction unmatched. Germline CDR1 is SGHTA and CDR2 is FQGTGA. The CDR3 is 14 residues long.

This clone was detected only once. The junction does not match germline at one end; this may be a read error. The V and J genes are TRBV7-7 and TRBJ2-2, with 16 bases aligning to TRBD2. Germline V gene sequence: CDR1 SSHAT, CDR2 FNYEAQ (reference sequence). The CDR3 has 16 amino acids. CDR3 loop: CASSSGLAGGPGELFF. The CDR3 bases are TGTGCTAGCAGCTCGGGACTAGCGGGGGGGCCCGGGGAGCTGTTTTTT.

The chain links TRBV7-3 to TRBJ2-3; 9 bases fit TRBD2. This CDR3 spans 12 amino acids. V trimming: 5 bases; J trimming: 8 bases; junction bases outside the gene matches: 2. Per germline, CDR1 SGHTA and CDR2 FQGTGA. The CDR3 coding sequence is TGTGCCAGCAGCCTTAGCGGGGGTACGCAGTATTTT. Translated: CASSLSGGTQYF.

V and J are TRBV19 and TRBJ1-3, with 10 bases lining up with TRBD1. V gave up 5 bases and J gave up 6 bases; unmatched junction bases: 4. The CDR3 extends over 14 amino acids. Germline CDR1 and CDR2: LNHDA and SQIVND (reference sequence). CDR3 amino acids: CASSPGTGENTIYF. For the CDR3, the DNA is TGTGCCAGTAGTCCCGGGACAGGGGAAAACACCATATATTTT.

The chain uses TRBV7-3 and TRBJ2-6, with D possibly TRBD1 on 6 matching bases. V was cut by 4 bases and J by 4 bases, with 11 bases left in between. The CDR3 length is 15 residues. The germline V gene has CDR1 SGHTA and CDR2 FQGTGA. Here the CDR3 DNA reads TGTGCCAGCAGCTCCCAGGGGACAGGGGCCAACGTCCTGACTTTC. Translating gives CASSSQGTGANVLTF.

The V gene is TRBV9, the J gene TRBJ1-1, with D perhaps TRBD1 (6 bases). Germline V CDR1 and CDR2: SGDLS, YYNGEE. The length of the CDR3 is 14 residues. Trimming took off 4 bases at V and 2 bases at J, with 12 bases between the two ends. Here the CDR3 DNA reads TGTGCCAGCAGCTTGAGGGGGGGAAACACTGAAGCTTTCTTT. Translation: CASSLRGGNTEAFF.

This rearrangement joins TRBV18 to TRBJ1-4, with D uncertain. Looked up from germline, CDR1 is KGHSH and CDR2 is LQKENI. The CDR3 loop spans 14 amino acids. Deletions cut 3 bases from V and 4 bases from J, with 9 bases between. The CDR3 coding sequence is TGTGCCAGCTCACCGCAGGAGGGTAATGAAAAACTGTTTTTT. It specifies CASSPQEGNEKLFF.

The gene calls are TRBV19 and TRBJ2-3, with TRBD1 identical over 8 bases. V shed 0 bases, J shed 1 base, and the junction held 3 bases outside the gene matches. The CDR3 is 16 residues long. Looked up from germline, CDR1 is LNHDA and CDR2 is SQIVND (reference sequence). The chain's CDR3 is CASSIDETGGTDTQYF. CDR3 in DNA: TGTGCCAGTAGTATAGACGAGACAGGGGGCACAGATACGCAGTATTTT.

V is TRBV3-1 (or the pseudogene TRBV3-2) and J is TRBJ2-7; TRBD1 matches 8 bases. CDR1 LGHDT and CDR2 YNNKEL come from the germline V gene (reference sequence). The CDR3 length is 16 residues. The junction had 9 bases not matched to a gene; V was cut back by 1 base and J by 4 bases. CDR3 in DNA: TGTGCCAGCAGCCAAGCGACTGGGGACAGGAGGTACGAGCAGTACTTC. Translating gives CASSQATGDRRYEQYF.